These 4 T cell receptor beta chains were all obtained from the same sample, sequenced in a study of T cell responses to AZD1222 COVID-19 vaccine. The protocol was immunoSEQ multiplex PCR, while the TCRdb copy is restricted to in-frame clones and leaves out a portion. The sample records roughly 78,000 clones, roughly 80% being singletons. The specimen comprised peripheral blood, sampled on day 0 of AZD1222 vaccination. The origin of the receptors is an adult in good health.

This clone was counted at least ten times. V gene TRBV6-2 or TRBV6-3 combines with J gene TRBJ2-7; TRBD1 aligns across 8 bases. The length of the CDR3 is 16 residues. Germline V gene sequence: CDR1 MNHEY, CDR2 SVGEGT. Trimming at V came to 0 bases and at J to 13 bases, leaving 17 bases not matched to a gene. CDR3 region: CASSYSSPDRVAQGYF. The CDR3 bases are TGTGCCAGCAGTTACTCATCCCCGGACAGGGTGGCGCAGGGATACTTC.

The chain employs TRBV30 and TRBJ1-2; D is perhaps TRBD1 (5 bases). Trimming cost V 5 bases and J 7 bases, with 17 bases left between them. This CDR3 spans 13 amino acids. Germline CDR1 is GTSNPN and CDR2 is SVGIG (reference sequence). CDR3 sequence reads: CAWQGDKGLGYTF. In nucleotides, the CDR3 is TGTGCCTGGCAAGGGGATAAGGGGCTTGGCTACACCTTC.

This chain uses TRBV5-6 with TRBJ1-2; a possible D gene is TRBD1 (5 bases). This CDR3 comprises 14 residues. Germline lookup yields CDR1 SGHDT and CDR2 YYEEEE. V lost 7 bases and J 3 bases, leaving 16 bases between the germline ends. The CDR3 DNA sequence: TGTGCCAGCGCAGTAGGCAGGGCTTACTATGGCTACACCTTC. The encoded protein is CASAVGRAYYGYTF.

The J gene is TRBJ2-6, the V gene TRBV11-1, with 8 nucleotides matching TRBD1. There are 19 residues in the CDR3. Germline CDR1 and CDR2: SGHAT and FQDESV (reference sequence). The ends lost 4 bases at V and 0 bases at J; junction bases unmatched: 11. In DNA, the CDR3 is TGTGCCAGCAGCTCAGCCCTGACAGGGGCCCGCTCTGGGGCCAACGTCCTGACTTTC. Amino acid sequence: CASSSALTGARSGANVLTF.